This T cell receptor beta chain was documented in a study of T cell changes during pregnancy in multiple sclerosis. Some clones are missing from TCRdb's copy, which holds only in-frame ones; the method was immunoSEQ multiplex PCR. The table records 52,000 or so clones, around 89% of them present only once. The length of the CDR3 is 16 residues. The V and J ends lost 3 bases and 1 base respectively, with 15 bases between them. Germline-derived CDR1 and CDR2 are SGHDN and FVKESK. By share of the sample, this clone is medium-sized. Other DNA sequences from this sample encode an identical CDR3 as well. The chain is built from TRBV14 and TRBJ1-1; TRBD1 might be the D (6 bases). Here the sequenced sample was CD4+ T cells from peripheral blood mononuclear cells, taken in the first trimester of pregnancy. The TCR was taken from a female donor with multiple sclerosis, enrolled in a pregnancy study. CDR3 DNA sequence: TGTGCCAGCAGCCACCTTGGGGACACTCGGAACACTGAAGCTTTCTTT. It translates to CASSHLGDTRNTEAFF.